Listed here are 17 T cell receptor beta chains from one sample, sequenced in a study of vaccination effects on CD4 cells after COVID-19. Antigens for these TCRs are unknown. Peptide-pool stimulation followed by sequencing identified expanded antigen-specific CD4+ clonotypes in the ViraFEST assay. An approximately nine-day culture period preceded the isolation of CD4+ T cells. Vaccinees lacked prior SARS-CoV-2 infection and tested negative for nucleocapsid antibodies. Method: immunoSEQ multiplex PCR; TCRdb's copy keeps in-frame clones and lacks some. Among roughly 67,000 clones listed, roughly 79% were seen once. Sequences were derived from CD4+ T cells from PBMCs cultured with SARS-CoV-2 spike peptides, sampled before COVID-19 vaccination. These receptors were obtained from a human donor who received a COVID-19 vaccine.

This chain connects TRBV24-1 to TRBJ2-3; D gene ambiguous. The CDR3 runs to 15 residues. In germline, CDR1 is KGHDR, CDR2 SFDVKD. The V gene lost 2 bases and the J gene lost 1 base, with 9 bases spanning the gap. The CDR3 loop reads CATSDSRTRTDTQYF. The CDR3 DNA is TGTGCCACCAGTGATTCACGTACCCGCACAGATACGCAGTATTTT.

This chain connects TRBV6-1 to TRBJ1-6, with D hard to call. V was shortened by 3 bases and J by 7 bases, with 10 bases between the two germline ends. This CDR3 has 14 amino acids. CDR1 is MNHNS and CDR2 is SASEGT in the germline V gene. The CDR3 coding sequence is TGTGCCAGCAGTGAGAGTCCATCAAATTCACCCCTCCACTTT. Amino acids: CASSESPSNSPLHF.

V is TRBV5-1 and J is TRBJ2-3; no reliable D call. Germline values: CDR1 SGHRS, CDR2 YFSETQ. The CDR3 covers 15 residues. The germline V and J ends were trimmed by 0 bases and 0 bases, with 8 bases remaining between them. The CDR3 region is CASSLGPRSTDTQYF. The CDR3 DNA follows: TGCGCCAGCAGCTTGGGCCCTAGAAGCACAGATACGCAGTATTTT.

J is TRBJ1-5 and V is TRBV13, with TRBD1 as a possible D gene (5 bases). The length of the CDR3 is 15 residues. Germline V CDR1 and CDR2: PRHDT, FYEKMQ (reference sequence). The ends were cut back, 3 bases at V and 3 bases at J, with 12 bases in the middle. CDR3 protein: CASSLGQGVNQPQHF. DNA of the CDR3: TGTGCCAGCAGCTTGGGGCAGGGCGTCAATCAGCCCCAGCATTTT.

This chain uses TRBV19 with TRBJ2-5; 8 nucleotides align to TRBD1. V shed 7 bases and J 4 bases; nucleotides not matched to a gene: 14. Germline CDR1 is LNHDA and CDR2 is SQIVND (reference sequence). This CDR3 region has 16 residues. The CDR3 loop reads CASTLRRQGTGETQYF. CDR3 in DNA: TGTGCCAGTACCCTAAGACGACAGGGGACAGGAGAGACCCAGTACTTC. The full variable domain, in which reference TRBV19 and TRBJ2-5 provide the parts outside the CDR3, is DGGITQSPKYLFRKEGQNVTLSCEQNLNHDAMYWYRQDPGQGLRLIYYSQIVNDFQKGDIAEGYSVSREKKESFPLTVTSAQKNPTAFYLCASTLRRQGTGETQYFGPGTRLLVL.

The chain employs TRBV7-9 and TRBJ1-6; D gene ambiguous. Germline-derived CDR1 and CDR2 are SEHNR and FQNEAQ (reference sequence). Trimming pared 1 base from V and 0 bases from J, leaving 10 bases between. The CDR3 contains 17 residues. This CDR3 is CASSLGRTTSYNSPLHF. CDR3 nucleotides: TGTGCCAGCAGCTTAGGGAGGACGACCTCCTATAATTCACCCCTCCACTTT.

The chain combines TRBV2 with TRBJ1-2; D is perhaps TRBD1 (6 bases). Trimming removed 3 bases from V and 7 bases from J, with 24 bases in between. There are 17 residues in the CDR3. CDR1 is SNHLY and CDR2 is FYNNEI in the germline V gene. The CDR3 nucleotides read TGTGCCAGCAGTGACCTGGGGGCGGGGGGCGTCGTGCGTGGCTACACCTTC. This encodes CASSDLGAGGVVRGYTF.

This clone was recorded once. The rearrangement joins TRBV5-1 to TRBJ2-5; 7 positions agree with TRBD2. The CDR3 is 16 amino acids. The V gene end was trimmed by 2 bases and the J gene end by 5 bases; junction bases not matched to a gene: 12. Looked up from germline, CDR1 is SGHRS and CDR2 is YFSETQ. In DNA, the CDR3 is TGCGCCAGCAGCTTCAACCCCTTCGGGGGGTCGGAGACCCAGTACTTC. This translates into CASSFNPFGGSETQYF.

Worth noting for this clone: A read error may produce the germline difference seen at one junction end. The rearrangement uses TRBV2 and TRBJ1-2, with D perhaps matching TRBD1 (6 bases). The germline CDR1 and CDR2 sequences are SNHLY and FYNNEI. CDR3 size: 13 residues. In DNA, the CDR3 is TGTGCCAGCAGCGAAGCAGGGGCGCCTGGCTACACCTTC. This translates into CASSEAGAPGYTF.

The gene calls are TRBV11-1 and TRBJ2-4; D gene unclear. This CDR3 is 15 amino acids long. Germline CDR1 is SGHAT and CDR2 is FQDESV (reference sequence). V lost 5 bases and J 0 bases, leaving 11 bases between the germline ends. The CDR3 here is CASSLDPLAKNIQYF. CDR3 DNA sequence: TGTGCCAGCAGCCTGGACCCCCTAGCCAAAAACATTCAGTACTTC.

CDR3 nucleotides: TGCGCCAGCAGCTTGCATCAGGGTAGAAGGGAGACCCAGTACTTC. As protein: CASSLHQGRRETQYF. The chain uses TRBV5-1 and TRBJ2-5, with D possibly matching TRBD1 (5 bases). This CDR3 is built from 15 residues. Deletions cut 1 base from V and 5 bases from J, with 15 bases between. Germline lookup yields CDR1 SGHRS and CDR2 YFSETQ.

In this sample, this clone turned up a few times. This sequence joins TRBV4-2 and TRBJ1-5; the D is unclear. The CDR3 loop spans 15 amino acids. Trimming shortened V by 4 bases and J by 0 bases, and 10 bases separated the two germline ends. Germline V lookup: CDR1 LGHNA, CDR2 YNFKEQ. The CDR3 is CASSPGPNSNQPQHF. CDR3 nucleotides: TGTGCCAGCAGCCCAGGACCGAATAGCAATCAGCCCCAGCATTTT.

The gene calls are TRBV19 and TRBJ2-1, with 11 positions matching TRBD2. Germline CDR1 reads LNHDA; CDR2 reads SQIVND (reference sequence). V gave up 8 bases and J gave up 1 base; unmatched junction bases: 7. This CDR3 has 16 residues. This CDR3 reads CASVSGGASSYNEQFF. The CDR3 DNA follows: TGTGCCAGTGTTAGCGGGGGGGCCAGTTCCTACAATGAGCAGTTCTTC.

The chain combines TRBV10-2 with TRBJ2-7; 9 bases fit TRBD1. V dropped 3 bases and J dropped 5; count of bases not matched to a gene: 5. From germline, CDR1 is WSHSY and CDR2 SAAADI. This CDR3 is 14 amino acids long. CDR3 coding DNA: TGCGCCAGCAGTGACCCGGGACAGGGAAACGAGCAGTACGTC. Its protein product is CASSDPGQGNEQYV.

The rearrangement joins TRBV19 to TRBJ2-5; 7 nucleotides align to TRBD1. J was trimmed by 4 bases and V by 8 bases; bases with no gene match: 4. The germline CDR1 and CDR2 sequences are LNHDA and SQIVND (reference sequence). This CDR3 is built from 12 residues. The CDR3 nucleotides are TGTGCCAGTTCAGGGGGTGGAGAGACCCAGTACTTC. Translation: CASSGGGETQYF.

This sequence joins TRBV5-6 and TRBJ1-1, with a tentative D call TRBD1 (5 bases). V lost 1 base and J lost 1, with 20 bases in between. CDR1 and CDR2 from the germline V gene are SGHDT and YYEEEE. The CDR3 is made up of 18 amino acids. CDR3 sequence reads: CASSLLSGRGGKNTEAFF. CDR3 in DNA: TGTGCCAGCAGCTTGTTGAGTGGTCGGGGGGGAAAGAACACTGAAGCTTTCTTT. The variable domain in full, with the rest retrieved from reference TRBV5-6 and TRBJ1-1, is DAGVTQSPTHLIKTRGQQVTLRCSPKSGHDTVSWYQQALGQGPQFIFQYYEEEERQRGNFPDRFSGHQFPNYSSELNVNALLLGDSALYLCASSLLSGRGGKNTEAFFGQGTRLTVV.

The rearrangement uses TRBV7-2 and TRBJ2-7; D call uncertain. CDR1 SGHTA and CDR2 FQGNSA come from the germline V gene. The V and J ends lost 2 bases and 0 bases respectively, with 8 bases between them. The CDR3 is 14 residues long. The CDR3 loop reads CASSLYPSSYEQYV. The CDR3 coding sequence is TGTGCCAGCAGCTTATATCCGAGCTCCTACGAGCAGTACGTC.